This paragraph reports one T cell receptor beta chain. The data were obtained in a study of blood T cell repertoires in COVID-19. Background on the study: PBMCs, B-cell-depleted T cells, or T cells were the source of the cDNA or gDNA that made up the material.

The CDR3 runs 16 residues. The data were produced by immunoSEQ multiplex PCR, yet TCRdb's version contains in-frame clones alone and is incomplete. The table includes approximately 280,000 clones, approximately 92% detected once. The sample consisted of peripheral blood. This TCR was sampled from a woman aged 30 to 39 with COVID-19, enrolled during active disease. The chain combines TRBV21-1 with TRBJ2-1; no DNA check was done on the table's D call, TRBD2. TRBV21-1 is termed a pseudogene. The CDR3 spells CASSKVRGLSYNEQFF. CDR3 DNA sequence: TGTGCCAGCAGCAAAGTCAGAGGGCTCTCCTACAATGAGCAGTTCTTC.